This T cell receptor beta chain was sequenced for a study of blood T cell repertoires in COVID-19. Study-level information: Acute and convalescent COVID-19 samples came from the United States, Italy and Spain. In each case, the material was cDNA or gDNA derived from T cells, B-cell-depleted T cells, or PBMCs.

As processed by the authors: Reference gene primer amplification gave estimated nucleated cell counts. Profiling relied on immunoSEQ multiplex PCR, and the TCRdb table lists in-frame clones only, not all of them. Clonal size and the V and J genes are those of that table, whereas D and trimming came from the DNA. Of over 75,000 clones listed, 65% to 90% are singletons. Germline V CDR1 and CDR2: SGHRS, YFSETQ. The CDR3 totals 14 residues. V was clipped by 4 bases and J by 2 bases; unmatched bases: 2. The sample was peripheral blood. The TCR was taken from a woman aged 50 to 60 with acute or convalescent COVID-19. This chain links TRBV5-1 with TRBJ2-7; 11 positions agree with TRBD1. The CDR3 DNA reads TGCGCCAGCAGCCGGGACAGGGGGACCTACGAGCAGTACTTC. This encodes CASSRDRGTYEQYF.